A single sample is the source of the 24 T cell receptor beta chains below, sequenced in a study of T cell responses to AZD1222 COVID-19 vaccine. Assay used: immunoSEQ multiplex PCR; TCRdb lists only in-frame clones, some missing. This table holds about 210,000 clones, approximately 94% found once. Sample: peripheral blood, taken 28 days after the second dose of the MenACWY control vaccine. The receptors come from an adult who received the MenACWY meningococcal vaccine as a control.

The V gene is TRBV6-6, the J gene TRBJ1-6; D ambiguous. V was trimmed by 0 bases and J by 7 bases, leaving 10 bases between them. Germline assignment: CDR1 MNHNY and CDR2 SVGAGI (reference sequence). CDR3 length equals 15 residues. The CDR3 DNA reads TGTGCCAGCAGTTACTCGATGGCGGGAAATTCACCCCTCCACTTT. Protein: CASSYSMAGNSPLHF.

V and J are TRBV3-1 (or the pseudogene TRBV3-2) and TRBJ2-1, with D perhaps being TRBD1 or TRBD2 (7 bases each). The CDR3 extends over 16 amino acids. V was trimmed by 6 bases and J by 2 bases, leaving 17 bases between them. The germline V gene has CDR1 LGHDT and CDR2 YNNKEL (reference sequence). CDR3 loop: CASRPNQGGPYNEQFF. In nucleotides, the CDR3 is TGTGCCAGCAGACCCAATCAGGGGGGGCCCTACAATGAGCAGTTCTTC.

The chain employs TRBV6-5 and TRBJ1-4; D is ambiguous. This CDR3 region has 14 residues. Trimming took 0 bases from V and 8 from J, leaving 10 bases between them. CDR1 is MNHEY and CDR2 is SVGAGI in the germline V gene. In DNA, the CDR3 is TGTGCCAGCAGTTACTCGGCGCCATGGGAAAAACTGTTTTTT. This translates into CASSYSAPWEKLFF.

This sequence joins TRBV5-1 and TRBJ2-3, with TRBD2 matching over 12 bases. V lost 4 bases to trimming and J lost 2 bases; unmatched junction nucleotides: 5. Germline V gene sequence: CDR1 SGHRS, CDR2 YFSETQ. This CDR3 comprises 16 residues. The CDR3 DNA is TGCGCCAGCAGCGTCCGACTAGCGGGGGCCACAGATACGCAGTATTTT. Translated, it gives CASSVRLAGATDTQYF.

CDR3 residues: CASSLLGTAGQETQYF. Written as DNA, the CDR3 is TGCGCCAGCAGCTTACTAGGGACCGCGGGACAAGAGACCCAGTACTTC. The V and J genes are TRBV5-1 and TRBJ2-5; a possible D gene is TRBD2 (6 bases). The V end lost 2 bases, the J end lost 2 bases, and 16 bases lay between the germline ends. The CDR3 extends over 16 amino acids. In germline, CDR1 is SGHRS, CDR2 YFSETQ. Supplemented by reference TRBV5-1 and TRBJ2-5, the full variable domain reads KAGVTQTPRYLIKTRGQQVTLSCSPISGHRSVSWYQQTPGQGLQFLFEYFSETQRNKGNFPGRFSGRQFSNSRSEMNVSTLELGDSALYLCASSLLGTAGQETQYFGPGTRLLVL.

The genes are TRBV7-8 and TRBJ2-1; 10 nucleotides align to TRBD1. V trimming: 6 bases; J trimming: 8 bases; junction bases outside the gene matches: 10. Germline-derived CDR1 and CDR2 are SGHVS and FQNEAQ. The CDR3 spans 15 residues. This chain's CDR3 is CASSQGQGLIDEQFF. CDR3 nucleotide sequence: TGTGCCAGCAGTCAGGGACAGGGGCTTATCGATGAGCAGTTCTTC.

The chain has TRBV6-1 and TRBJ1-1, with D hard to call. Germline V gene lookup returns CDR1 MNHNS and CDR2 SASEGT. The CDR3 contains 14 residues. V dropped 2 bases and J dropped 2 bases, with 9 bases sitting between them. The CDR3 is CASSELGSNTEAFF. The CDR3 DNA reads as TGTGCCAGCAGTGAATTGGGCAGTAACACTGAAGCTTTCTTT.

This clone was recorded only once. The chain carries TRBV19 and TRBJ2-1, with a weak D call TRBD2 (7 bases). This CDR3 comprises 14 residues. The germline CDR1 and CDR2 sequences are LNHDA and SQIVND (reference sequence). Trimming shortened V by 6 bases and J by 3 bases, and 12 bases separated the two germline ends. The CDR3 coding sequence is TGTGCCAGTAGCGGGGGGCCCCTCTACAATGAGCAGTTCTTC. Protein sequence: CASSGGPLYNEQFF. Drawing the rest from reference TRBV19 and TRBJ2-1, the complete variable domain is DGGITQSPKYLFRKEGQNVTLSCEQNLNHDAMYWYRQDPGQGLRLIYYSQIVNDFQKGDIAEGYSVSREKKESFPLTVTSAQKNPTAFYLCASSGGPLYNEQFFGPGTRLTVL.

This clone was picked up one time. The chain uses TRBV27 and TRBJ1-2; 11 nucleotides agree with TRBD1. This CDR3 has 17 residues. Per the germline V gene, CDR1 is MNHEY and CDR2 is SMNVEV (reference sequence). Trimming removed 5 bases from V and 4 bases from J; junction bases left unmatched: 12. CDR3 sequence: CASSPVWTGGVIYGYTF. DNA for the CDR3: TGTGCCAGCAGTCCAGTCTGGACAGGGGGCGTTATCTATGGCTACACCTTC.

The rearrangement joins TRBV13 to TRBJ1-2, with 12 bases fitting TRBD1. The CDR3 length is 15 residues. Germline V gene sequence: CDR1 PRHDT, CDR2 FYEKMQ (reference sequence). V lost 10 bases and J lost 1; bases outside the gene matches: 7. In DNA form, the CDR3 reads TGTGCCACTCGGGACAGGGGGCGGGGTAACTATGGCTACACCTTC. It is translated as CATRDRGRGNYGYTF.

V usage is TRBV12-3 or TRBV12-4 and J usage is TRBJ2-2; D is possibly TRBD2 (5 bases). The CDR3 has 13 amino acids. Trimming left V 8 bases short and J 5 bases short, with 12 bases between. The CDR3 DNA reads as TGTGCCAGCCGGAGGTCAAAGACCGGGGAGCTGTTTTTT. This sequence encodes CASRRSKTGELFF.

The V call is TRBV9, the J call TRBJ2-1; TRBD2 matches at 12 bases. The V and J ends lost 0 bases and 9 bases, in that order; junction bases with no gene match: 7. Germline V gives CDR1 SGDLS, CDR2 YYNGEE. This CDR3 has 16 residues. As DNA, the CDR3 is TGTGCCAGCAGCGTAGAGGCTAGCGGGAGGGGGGGTGAGCAGTTCTTC. This translates into CASSVEASGRGGEQFF.

The chain links TRBV4-3 to TRBJ2-7, with D possibly being TRBD1 (6 bases). V gave up 4 bases and J gave up 0 bases, with 16 bases separating them. Germline assignment: CDR1 LGHNA and CDR2 YSLEER. The CDR3 extends over 16 amino acids. The CDR3 loop is CASSPEPDSLSYEQYF. The CDR3 nucleotides read TGCGCCAGCAGCCCAGAACCGGACAGCCTCTCCTACGAGCAGTACTTC.

V usage is TRBV25-1 and J usage is TRBJ2-7; 7 nucleotides line up with TRBD1. The CDR3 loop spans 16 amino acids. Germline V lookup: CDR1 MGHDK, CDR2 SYGVNS. The J segment lost 5 bases and the V segment lost 3 bases, leaving 13 bases of the junction unmatched. CDR3 residues: CASSDPSRGRLHEQYF. CDR3 nucleotides: TGTGCCAGCAGTGATCCCTCGAGGGGGCGTTTACACGAGCAGTACTTC.

V and J are TRBV11-1 and TRBJ2-1, with a possible D match to TRBD1 (5 bases). V lost 2 bases, J lost 7 bases, and 15 bases lay in between. CDR1 and CDR2 (germline): SGHAT, FQDESV (reference sequence). The CDR3 has 15 amino acids. The CDR3 bases are TGTGCCAGCAGCTTACCCAAGGCACAGGATAATGAGCAGTTCTTC. As protein: CASSLPKAQDNEQFF.

This chain links TRBV6-6 with TRBJ2-7; D remains unclear. Germline loops: CDR1 MNHNY, CDR2 SVGAGI (reference sequence). Trimming took off 0 bases at V and 6 bases at J, with 3 bases between the two ends. The CDR3 has 11 amino acids. CDR3: CASSYSGEQYF. The DNA of the CDR3 is TGTGCCAGCAGTTACTCGGGCGAGCAGTACTTC.

The chain links TRBV11-1 to TRBJ2-2; a weak D match, TRBD1 (6 bases). Between the trimmed V and J ends, which lost 5 bases and 2 bases, there was a span of 12 bases. Germline V gene sequence: CDR1 SGHAT, CDR2 FQDESV (reference sequence). This CDR3 region has 15 residues. The CDR3 is CASSLMDRNTGELFF. In DNA form, the CDR3 reads TGTGCCAGCAGCCTAATGGACAGAAACACCGGGGAGCTGTTTTTT.

This rearrangement joins TRBV28 to TRBJ2-1, with 9 bases that match TRBD2. This CDR3 is 15 amino acids long. V trimming: 5 bases; J trimming: 4 bases; junction bases outside the gene matches: 6. Per the germline V gene, CDR1 is MDHEN and CDR2 is SYDVKM. The CDR3: CASSDSGGWYNEQFF. DNA for the CDR3: TGTGCCAGCAGTGATAGCGGGGGCTGGTACAATGAGCAGTTCTTC.

In DNA, the CDR3 is TGTGCCAGCAGCGTTCGGACGGTTGGGGCCCCCTACGAGCAGTACTTC. This translates into CASSVRTVGAPYEQYF. The genes are TRBV14 and TRBJ2-7; D may be TRBD1 (5 bases). CDR1 is SGHDN and CDR2 is FVKESK in the germline V gene. V was cut by 5 bases and J by 2 bases, with 19 bases left in between. The CDR3 is 16 amino acids.

This chain connects TRBV5-1 to TRBJ1-6, with D possibly TRBD1 on 5 matching bases. Looked up from germline, CDR1 is SGHRS and CDR2 is YFSETQ. With 0 bases removed from V and 5 bases from J, the gap between germline ends came to 9 bases. The CDR3 contains 15 residues. The chain's CDR3 is CASSLGDSNNSPLHF. CDR3 coding DNA: TGCGCCAGCAGCTTGGGTGACAGCAATAATTCACCCCTCCACTTT.

The V call is TRBV11-2, the J call TRBJ2-3; 7 positions agree with TRBD2. V shed 0 bases, J shed 1 base, and the junction held 7 bases outside the gene matches. There are 17 residues in the CDR3. Germline V gives CDR1 SGHAT, CDR2 FQNNGV. CDR3 nucleotides: TGTGCCAGCAGCTTAGACGGACTAGGGTATGGCACAGATACGCAGTATTTT. Translating it yields CASSLDGLGYGTDTQYF. Complete variable domain (other parts from reference TRBV11-2 and TRBJ2-3): EAGVAQSPRYKIIEKRQSVAFWCNPISGHATLYWYQQILGQGPKLLIQFQNNGVVDDSQLPKDRFSAERLKGVDSTLKIQPAKLEDSAVYLCASSLDGLGYGTDTQYFGPGTRLTVL.

The rearrangement links TRBV19 to TRBJ2-5; tentative D call: TRBD1 (6 bases). The CDR3 length is 14 residues. Germline V gene data show CDR1 as LNHDA and CDR2 as SQIVND (reference sequence). V was cut by 2 bases and J by 2 bases, with 9 bases left in between. CDR3 nucleotides: TGTGCCAGTAGTATACGGCAGGGGCAAGAGACCCAGTACTTC. Translated, it gives CASSIRQGQETQYF. Complete variable domain (other parts from reference TRBV19 and TRBJ2-5): DGGITQSPKYLFRKEGQNVTLSCEQNLNHDAMYWYRQDPGQGLRLIYYSQIVNDFQKGDIAEGYSVSREKKESFPLTVTSAQKNPTAFYLCASSIRQGQETQYFGPGTRLLVL.

CDR3 in DNA: TGTGCCAGCAGCGTAGACCAGGGAGGTGGCTACACCTTC. This translates into CASSVDQGGGYTF. The chain combines TRBV9 with TRBJ1-2; D is possibly TRBD1 (5 bases). CDR3 size: 13 residues. V was cut by 0 bases and J by 7 bases, with 10 bases left in between. Germline V gene data show CDR1 as SGDLS and CDR2 as YYNGEE.

The V call is TRBV7-9, the J call TRBJ2-7, with D perhaps TRBD1 or TRBD2 (5 bases each). CDR3 length: 17 amino acids. From germline, CDR1 is SEHNR and CDR2 FQNEAQ (reference sequence). Trimming took 0 bases from V and 2 from J, leaving 17 bases between them. CDR3 sequence: CASSLARTGTGAYEQYF. Here the CDR3 DNA reads TGTGCCAGCAGCTTAGCGAGAACCGGGACGGGTGCCTACGAGCAGTACTTC.